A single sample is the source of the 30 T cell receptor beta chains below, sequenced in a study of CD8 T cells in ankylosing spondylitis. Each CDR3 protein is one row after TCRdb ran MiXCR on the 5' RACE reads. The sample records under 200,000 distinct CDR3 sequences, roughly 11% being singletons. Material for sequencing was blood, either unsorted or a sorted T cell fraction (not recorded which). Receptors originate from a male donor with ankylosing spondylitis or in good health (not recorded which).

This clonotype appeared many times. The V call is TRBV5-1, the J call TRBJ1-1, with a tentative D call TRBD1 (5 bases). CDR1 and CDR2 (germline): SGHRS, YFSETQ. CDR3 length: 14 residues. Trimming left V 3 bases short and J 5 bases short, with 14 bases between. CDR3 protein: CASSWQGGDTEAFF. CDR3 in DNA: TGCGCCAGCAGCTGGCAGGGCGGCGATACTGAAGCTTTCTTT.

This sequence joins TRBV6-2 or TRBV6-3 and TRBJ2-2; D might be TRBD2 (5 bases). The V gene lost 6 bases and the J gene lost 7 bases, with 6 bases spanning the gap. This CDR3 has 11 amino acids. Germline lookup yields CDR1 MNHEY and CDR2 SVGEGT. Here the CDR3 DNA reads TGTGCCAGCAGCCGGGGCGGGGAGCTGTTTTTT. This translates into CASSRGGELFF.

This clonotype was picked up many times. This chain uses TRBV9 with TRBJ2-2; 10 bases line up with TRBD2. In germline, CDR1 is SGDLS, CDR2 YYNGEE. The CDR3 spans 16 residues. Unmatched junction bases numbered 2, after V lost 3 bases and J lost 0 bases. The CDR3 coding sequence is TGTGCCAGCAGCGGGGGACTAGCGACGAACACCGGGGAGCTGTTTTTT. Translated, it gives CASSGGLATNTGELFF.

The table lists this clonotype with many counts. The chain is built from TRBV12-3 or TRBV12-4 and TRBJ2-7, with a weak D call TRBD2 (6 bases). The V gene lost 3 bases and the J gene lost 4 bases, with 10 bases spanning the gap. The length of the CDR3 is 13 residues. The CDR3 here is CASSLAGLYEQYF. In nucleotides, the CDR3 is TGTGCCAGCAGTTTGGCGGGGCTATACGAGCAGTACTTC.

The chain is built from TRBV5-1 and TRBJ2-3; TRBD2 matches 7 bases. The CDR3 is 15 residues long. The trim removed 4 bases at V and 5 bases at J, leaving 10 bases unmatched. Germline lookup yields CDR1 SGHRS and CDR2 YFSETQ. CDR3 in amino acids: CASSPSGEMGDTQYF. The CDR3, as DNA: TGCGCCAGCAGCCCGAGCGGGGAGATGGGAGATACGCAGTATTTT.

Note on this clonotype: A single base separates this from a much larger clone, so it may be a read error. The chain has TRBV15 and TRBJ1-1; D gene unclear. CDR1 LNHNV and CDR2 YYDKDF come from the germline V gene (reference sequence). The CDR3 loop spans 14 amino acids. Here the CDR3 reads CTTSRDPPLTEAFF. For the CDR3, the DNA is TGTACCACCAGCAGAGATCCACCTCTAACTGAAGCTTTCTTT.

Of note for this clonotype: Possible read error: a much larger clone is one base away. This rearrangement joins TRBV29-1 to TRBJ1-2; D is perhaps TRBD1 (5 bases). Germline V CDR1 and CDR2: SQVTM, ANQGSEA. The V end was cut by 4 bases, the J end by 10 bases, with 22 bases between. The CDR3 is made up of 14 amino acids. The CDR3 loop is CSVVSLGTGEAYTF. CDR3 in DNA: TGCAGCGTTGTAAGCCTGGGGACTGGAGAAGCCTACACCTTC.

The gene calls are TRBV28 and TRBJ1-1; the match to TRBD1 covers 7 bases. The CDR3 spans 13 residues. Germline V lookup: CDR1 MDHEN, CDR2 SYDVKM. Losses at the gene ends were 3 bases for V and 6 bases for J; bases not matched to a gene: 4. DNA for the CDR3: TGTGCCAGCAGTTTTCAGGGGGTGCCTGAAGCTTTCTTT. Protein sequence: CASSFQGVPEAFF. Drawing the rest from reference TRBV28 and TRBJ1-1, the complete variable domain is DVKVTQSSRYLVKRTGEKVFLECVQDMDHENMFWYRQDPGLGLRLIYFSYDVKMKEKGDIPEGYSVSREKKERFSLILESASTNQTSMYLCASSFQGVPEAFFGQGTRLTVV.

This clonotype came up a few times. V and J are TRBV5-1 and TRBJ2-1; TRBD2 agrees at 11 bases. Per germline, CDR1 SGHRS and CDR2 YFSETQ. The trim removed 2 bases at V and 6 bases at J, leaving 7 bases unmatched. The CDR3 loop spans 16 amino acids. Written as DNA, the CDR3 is TGCGCCAGCAGCTTTGAAGGGACTAGCGGACGCAATGAGCAGTTCTTC. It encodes CASSFEGTSGRNEQFF. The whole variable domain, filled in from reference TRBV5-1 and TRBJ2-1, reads KAGVTQTPRYLIKTRGQQVTLSCSPISGHRSVSWYQQTPGQGLQFLFEYFSETQRNKGNFPGRFSGRQFSNSRSEMNVSTLELGDSALYLCASSFEGTSGRNEQFFGPGTRLTVL.

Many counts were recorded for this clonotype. As DNA, the CDR3 is TGTGCCACCAGTGATAATGGCGGGTATGGCTACACCTTC. As protein: CATSDNGGYGYTF. The chain joins TRBV24-1 to TRBJ1-2, with D hard to call. This CDR3 spans 13 amino acids. CDR1 and CDR2 (germline): KGHDR, SFDVKD. The V end lost 3 bases, the J end lost 5 bases, and 9 bases lay between the germline ends.

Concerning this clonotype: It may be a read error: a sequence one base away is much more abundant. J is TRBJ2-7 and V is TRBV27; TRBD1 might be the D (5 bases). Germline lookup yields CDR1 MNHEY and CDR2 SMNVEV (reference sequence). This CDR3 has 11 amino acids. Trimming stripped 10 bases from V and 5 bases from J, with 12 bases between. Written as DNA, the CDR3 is TGTGCCACAGGGTTTTTCAACGAGCAGTACTTC. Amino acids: CATGFFNEQYF.

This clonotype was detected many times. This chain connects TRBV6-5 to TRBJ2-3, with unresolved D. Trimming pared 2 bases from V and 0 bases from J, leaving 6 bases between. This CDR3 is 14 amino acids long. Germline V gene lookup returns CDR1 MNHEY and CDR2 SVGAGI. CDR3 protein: CASSYMGSTDTQYF. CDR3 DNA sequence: TGTGCCAGCAGTTACATGGGCAGCACAGATACGCAGTATTTT.

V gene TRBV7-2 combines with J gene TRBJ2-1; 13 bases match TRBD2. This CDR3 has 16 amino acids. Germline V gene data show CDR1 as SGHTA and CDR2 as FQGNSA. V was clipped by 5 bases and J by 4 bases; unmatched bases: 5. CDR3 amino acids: CASSTRTSGSYNEQFF. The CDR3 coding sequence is TGTGCCAGCAGCACTCGGACTAGCGGGAGTTACAATGAGCAGTTCTTC.

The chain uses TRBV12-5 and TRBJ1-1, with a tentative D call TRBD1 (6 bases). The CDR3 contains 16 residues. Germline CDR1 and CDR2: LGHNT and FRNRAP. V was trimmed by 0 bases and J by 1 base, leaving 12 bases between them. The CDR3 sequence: CASGLVRGTPNTEAFF. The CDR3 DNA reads TGTGCTAGTGGTTTGGTACGAGGGACACCGAACACTGAAGCTTTCTTT.

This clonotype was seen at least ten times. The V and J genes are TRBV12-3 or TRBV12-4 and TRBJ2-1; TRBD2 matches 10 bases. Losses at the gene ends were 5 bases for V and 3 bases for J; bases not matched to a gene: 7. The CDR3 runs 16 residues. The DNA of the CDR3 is TGTGCCAGCAGTCTTCGACTAGCGGGCGGCTACAATGAGCAGTTCTTC. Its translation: CASSLRLAGGYNEQFF.

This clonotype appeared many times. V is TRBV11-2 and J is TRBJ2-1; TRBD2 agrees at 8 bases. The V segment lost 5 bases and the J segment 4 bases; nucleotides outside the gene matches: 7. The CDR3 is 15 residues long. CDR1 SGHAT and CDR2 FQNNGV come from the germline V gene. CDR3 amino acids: CASSPGLGPYNEQFF. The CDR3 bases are TGTGCCAGCAGCCCGGGACTAGGGCCATACAATGAGCAGTTCTTC.

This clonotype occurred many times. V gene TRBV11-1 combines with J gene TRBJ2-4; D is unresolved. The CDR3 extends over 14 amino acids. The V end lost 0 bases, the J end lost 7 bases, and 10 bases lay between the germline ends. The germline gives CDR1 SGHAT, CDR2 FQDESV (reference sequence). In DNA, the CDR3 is TGTGCCAGCAGCTTAGCGGGCCTGGATAACATTCAGTACTTC. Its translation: CASSLAGLDNIQYF.

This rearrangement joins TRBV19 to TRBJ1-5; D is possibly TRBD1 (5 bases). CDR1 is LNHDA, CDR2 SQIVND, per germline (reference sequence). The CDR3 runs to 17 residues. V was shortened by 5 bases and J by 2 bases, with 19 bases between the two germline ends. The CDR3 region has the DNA TGTGCCAGTAGTTTCACCCGGTCGGGGGGAGGCAATCAGCCCCAGCATTTT. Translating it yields CASSFTRSGGGNQPQHF.

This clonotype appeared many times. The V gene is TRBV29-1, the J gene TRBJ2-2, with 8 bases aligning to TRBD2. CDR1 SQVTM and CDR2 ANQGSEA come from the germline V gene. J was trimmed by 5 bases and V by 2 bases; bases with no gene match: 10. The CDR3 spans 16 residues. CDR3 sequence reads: CSVESRGAGETGELFF. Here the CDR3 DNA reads TGCAGCGTTGAAAGCCGGGGAGCGGGAGAGACCGGGGAGCTGTTTTTT.

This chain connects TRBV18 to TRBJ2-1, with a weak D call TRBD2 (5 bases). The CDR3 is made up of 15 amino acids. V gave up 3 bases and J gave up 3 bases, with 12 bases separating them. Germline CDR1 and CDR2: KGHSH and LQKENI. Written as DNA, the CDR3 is TGTGCCAGCTCACCTAGGGTTCGGGACTACAATGAGCAGTTCTTC. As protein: CASSPRVRDYNEQFF.

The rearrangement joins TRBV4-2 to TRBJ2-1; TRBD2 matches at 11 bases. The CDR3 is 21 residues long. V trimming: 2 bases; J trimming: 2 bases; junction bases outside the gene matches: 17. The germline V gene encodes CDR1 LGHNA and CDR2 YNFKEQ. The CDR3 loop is CASSQFVASGGLNRPYNEQFF. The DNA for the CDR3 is TGTGCCAGCAGCCAATTCGTGGCTAGCGGGGGGCTTAACCGCCCCTACAATGAGCAGTTCTTC.

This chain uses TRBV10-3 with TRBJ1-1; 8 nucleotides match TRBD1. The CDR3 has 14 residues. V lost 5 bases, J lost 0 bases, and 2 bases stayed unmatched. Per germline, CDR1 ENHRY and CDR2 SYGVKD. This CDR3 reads CAISRQGLNTEAFF. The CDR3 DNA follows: TGTGCCATCAGTCGACAGGGGTTGAACACTGAAGCTTTCTTT.

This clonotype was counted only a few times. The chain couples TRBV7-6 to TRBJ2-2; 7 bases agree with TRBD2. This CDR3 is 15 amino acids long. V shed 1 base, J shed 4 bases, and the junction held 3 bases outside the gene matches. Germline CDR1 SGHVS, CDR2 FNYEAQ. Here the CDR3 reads CASSLVGGGTGELFF. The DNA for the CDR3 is TGTGCCAGCAGCTTAGTGGGCGGGGGCACCGGGGAGCTGTTTTTT.

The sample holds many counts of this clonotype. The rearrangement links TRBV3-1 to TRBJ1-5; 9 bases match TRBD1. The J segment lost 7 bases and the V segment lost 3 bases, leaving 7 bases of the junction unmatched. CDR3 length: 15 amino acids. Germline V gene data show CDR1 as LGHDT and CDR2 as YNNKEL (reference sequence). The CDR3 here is CASSQSQGARQPQHF. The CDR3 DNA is TGTGCCAGCAGCCAGTCACAGGGGGCACGGCAGCCCCAGCATTTT.

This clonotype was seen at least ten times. CDR3 sequence: CASSLDWLQAETQYF. The CDR3 coding sequence is TGTGCCAGCAGCTTAGATTGGCTGCAGGCGGAGACCCAGTACTTC. The V and J genes are TRBV11-2 and TRBJ2-5; D not resolved. The V gene lost 0 bases and the J gene lost 5 bases, with 13 bases spanning the gap. This CDR3 is 15 amino acids long. Germline V gene data show CDR1 as SGHAT and CDR2 as FQNNGV.

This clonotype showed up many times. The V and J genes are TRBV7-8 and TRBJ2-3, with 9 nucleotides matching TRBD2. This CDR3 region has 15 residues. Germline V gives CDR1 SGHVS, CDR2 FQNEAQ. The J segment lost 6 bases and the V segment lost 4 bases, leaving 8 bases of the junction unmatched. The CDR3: CASSSTSGVPDTQYF. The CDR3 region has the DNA TGTGCCAGCAGCTCGACTAGCGGAGTCCCCGATACGCAGTATTTT.

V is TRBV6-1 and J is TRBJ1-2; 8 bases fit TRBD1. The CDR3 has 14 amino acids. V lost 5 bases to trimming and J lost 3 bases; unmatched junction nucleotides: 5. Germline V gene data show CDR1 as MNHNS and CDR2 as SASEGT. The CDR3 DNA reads TGTGCCAGCAGTCCGCCGACAGGGGACTATGGCTACACCTTC. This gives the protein CASSPPTGDYGYTF.

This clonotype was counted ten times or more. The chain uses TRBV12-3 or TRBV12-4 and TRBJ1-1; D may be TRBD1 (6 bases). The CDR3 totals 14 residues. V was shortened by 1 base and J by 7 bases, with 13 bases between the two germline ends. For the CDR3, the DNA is TGTGCCAGCAGTTTAGTTTCAGGGGTTGATGAAGCTTTCTTT. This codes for CASSLVSGVDEAFF.

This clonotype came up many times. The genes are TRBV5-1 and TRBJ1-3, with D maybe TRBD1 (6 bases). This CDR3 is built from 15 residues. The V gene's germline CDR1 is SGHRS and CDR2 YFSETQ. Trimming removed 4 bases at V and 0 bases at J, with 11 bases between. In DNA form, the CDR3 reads TGCGCCAGCAGCCCCGGGGGCCACTCTGGAAACACCATATATTTT. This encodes CASSPGGHSGNTIYF.

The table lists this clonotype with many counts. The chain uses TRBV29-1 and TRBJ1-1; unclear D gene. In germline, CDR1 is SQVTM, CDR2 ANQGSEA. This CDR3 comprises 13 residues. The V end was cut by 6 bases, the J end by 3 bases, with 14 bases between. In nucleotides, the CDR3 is TGCAGCGTCTCCTGGGGTGGGGACACTGAAGCTTTCTTT. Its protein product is CSVSWGGDTEAFF.